The T cell receptor beta chain under discussion was sequenced for a study of spatial heterogeneity in lung cancer. The table lists this clonotype with a few counts. The presence of a unique molecular identifier marked each TCR cDNA molecule. TCRdb recomputed calls from the 5' RACE reads with MiXCR, one row per CDR3 protein. The sample has under 150,000 distinct CDR3 sequences, 10% to 14% seen once. CDR3 length: 17 amino acids. Trimming removed 6 bases from V and 1 base from J; junction bases left unmatched: 12. Germline loops: CDR1 WSHSY, CDR2 SAAADI. Time point described: blood at routine non-recurrence follow-up after resection. TCRs were sequenced from unsorted whole RNA of tumor, nontumor lung or PBMC.

Sequenced material: PBMCs, taken at follow-up. This receptor was taken from a female donor with early-stage non-small cell lung cancer. This chain uses TRBV10-2 with TRBJ1-5, with TRBD1 matching 7 bases. Written as DNA, the CDR3 is TGCGCCAGCAGGGACATAGACAGGGTGGGAAGCAATCAGCCCCAGCATTTT. Encoded protein: CASRDIDRVGSNQPQHF.